Included here is one T cell receptor beta chain sequence, with context. Assay: immunoSEQ multiplex PCR; the TCRdb copy retains only in-frame clones and omits some. The sample lists around 300,000 clones; around 86% were seen once. These data belong to a study of blood T cell repertoires in COVID-19. The receptor's source is a man aged 50 or older with acute or convalescent COVID-19. Sequencing was done on a sample of peripheral blood.

CDR3 residues: CASSDQGDVLGYTF. CDR3 sequence (DNA): TGTGCCAGCAGTGACCAGGGGGATGTGTTGGGCTACACCTTC. The rearrangement joins TRBV25-1 to TRBJ1-2, with 7 bases aligning to TRBD1. V lost 3 bases to trimming and J lost 8 bases; unmatched junction nucleotides: 9. The CDR3 covers 14 residues. Germline V gene lookup returns CDR1 MGHDK and CDR2 SYGVNS.